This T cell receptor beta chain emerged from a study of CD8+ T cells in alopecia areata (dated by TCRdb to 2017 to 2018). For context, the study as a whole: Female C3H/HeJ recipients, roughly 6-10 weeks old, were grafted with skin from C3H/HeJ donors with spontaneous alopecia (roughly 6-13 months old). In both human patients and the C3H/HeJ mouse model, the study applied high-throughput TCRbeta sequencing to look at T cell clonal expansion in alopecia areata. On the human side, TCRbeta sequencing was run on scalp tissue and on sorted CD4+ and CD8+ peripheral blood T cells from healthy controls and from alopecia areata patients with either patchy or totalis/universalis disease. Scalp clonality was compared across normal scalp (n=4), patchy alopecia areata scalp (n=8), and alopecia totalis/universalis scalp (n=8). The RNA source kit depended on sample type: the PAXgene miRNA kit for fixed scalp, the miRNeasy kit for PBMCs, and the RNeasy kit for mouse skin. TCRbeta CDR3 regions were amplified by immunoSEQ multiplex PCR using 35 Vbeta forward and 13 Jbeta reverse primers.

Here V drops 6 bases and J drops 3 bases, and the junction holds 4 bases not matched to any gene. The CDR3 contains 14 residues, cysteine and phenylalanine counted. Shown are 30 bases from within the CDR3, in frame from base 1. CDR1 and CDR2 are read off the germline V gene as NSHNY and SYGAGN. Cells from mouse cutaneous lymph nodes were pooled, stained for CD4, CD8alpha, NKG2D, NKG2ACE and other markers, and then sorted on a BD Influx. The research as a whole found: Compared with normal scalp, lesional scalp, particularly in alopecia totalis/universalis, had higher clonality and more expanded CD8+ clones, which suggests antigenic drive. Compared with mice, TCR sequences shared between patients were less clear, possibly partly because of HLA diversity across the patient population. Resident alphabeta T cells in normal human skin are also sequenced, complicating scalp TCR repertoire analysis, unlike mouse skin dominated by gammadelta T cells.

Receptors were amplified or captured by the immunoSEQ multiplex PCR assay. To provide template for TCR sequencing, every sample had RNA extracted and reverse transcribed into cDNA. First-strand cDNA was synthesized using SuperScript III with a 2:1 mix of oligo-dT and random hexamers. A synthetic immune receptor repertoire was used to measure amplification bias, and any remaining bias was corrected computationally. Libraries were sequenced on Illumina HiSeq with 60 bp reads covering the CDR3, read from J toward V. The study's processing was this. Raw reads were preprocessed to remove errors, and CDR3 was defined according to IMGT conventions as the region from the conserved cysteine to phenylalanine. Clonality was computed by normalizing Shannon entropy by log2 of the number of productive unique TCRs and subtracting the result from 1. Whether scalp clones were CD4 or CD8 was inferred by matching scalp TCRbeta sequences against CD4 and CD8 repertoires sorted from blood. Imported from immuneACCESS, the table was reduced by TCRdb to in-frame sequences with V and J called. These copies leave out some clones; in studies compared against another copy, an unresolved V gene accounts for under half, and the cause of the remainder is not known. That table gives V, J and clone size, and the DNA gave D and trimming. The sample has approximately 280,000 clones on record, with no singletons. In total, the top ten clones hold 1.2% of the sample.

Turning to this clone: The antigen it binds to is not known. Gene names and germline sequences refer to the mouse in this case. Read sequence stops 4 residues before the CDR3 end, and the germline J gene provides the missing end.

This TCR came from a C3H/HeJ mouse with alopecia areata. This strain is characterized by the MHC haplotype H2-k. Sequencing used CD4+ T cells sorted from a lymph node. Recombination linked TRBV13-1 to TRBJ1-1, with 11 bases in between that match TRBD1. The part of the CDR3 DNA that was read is TGTGCCAGCAATCGGGACAGGGGGGACACA. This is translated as CASNRDRGDT. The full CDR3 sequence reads CASNRDRGDTEVFF.